This T cell receptor (beta chain) was recorded in a study of CD8 T cells in Susac syndrome. Findings and caveats of the study: The authors acknowledged that their TCR sequencing and HLA analysis involved a relatively small number of individuals.

CD8+ and CD4+ T cells from blood underwent TCR beta sequencing. TEMRA cells were enriched by FACS, while CD8+ and CD4+ T cells were obtained through a negative isolation that was performed magnetically. This clonotype occurred once. Its target is unknown. Reverse transcription of about 0.45 to 1 ug RNA used random hexamers. A multiplex approach, immunoSEQ multiplex PCR, amplified TCR beta CDR3 across 54 Vbeta and 13 Jbeta. TCRdb passed the immunoSEQ multiplex PCR reads through MiXCR, listing each CDR3 protein once. Among approximately 160,000 distinct CDR3 sequences listed, about 93% were seen once. The receptor was isolated from a human donor with multiple sclerosis. The sample was CD4+ T cells from PBMCs.

CDR3: CASSPQGYWPEGEAFF. Written as DNA, the CDR3 is TGTGCCAGCAGCCCTCAGGGTTACTGGCCGGAGGGTGAAGCTTTCTTT. This sequence joins TRBV3-1 and TRBJ1-1; D perhaps matches TRBD1 (5 bases). The CDR3 runs 16 residues. Trimming took 4 bases from V and 7 from J, leaving 22 bases between them. Germline loops: CDR1 LGHDT, CDR2 YNNKEL (reference sequence).